The 17 T cell receptor beta chains listed next were all sequenced from one sample in a study of cytomegalovirus exposure and HLA in healthy donors. This table comes from immunoSEQ multiplex PCR, and its TCRdb copy is limited to in-frame clones, with some not included. The sample includes under 70,000 clones, 75% to 90% of them seen just once. Sequenced material: PBMCs. Receptors originate from a woman under 30 in good health and CMV-seronegative.

The rearrangement links TRBV10-2 to TRBJ2-3; 10 positions match TRBD2. Trimming at V came to 7 bases and at J to 0 bases, leaving 7 bases not matched to a gene. The CDR3 totals 16 residues. CDR1 is WSHSY and CDR2 is SAAADI in the germline V gene. This chain's CDR3 is CASNREREGSTDTQYF. DNA of the CDR3: TGCGCCAGCAATCGAGAGCGGGAGGGGAGCACAGATACGCAGTATTTT.

The gene calls are TRBV4-2 and TRBJ2-2, with 10 bases lining up with TRBD2. Germline-derived CDR1 and CDR2 are LGHNA and YNFKEQ. This CDR3 spans 17 amino acids. With V trimmed by 6 bases and J by 5 bases, 12 bases remained unmatched. The CDR3 DNA reads as TGTGCCAGCAGTCGTCAAGCGGGAGGGCCCGGAACCGGGGAGCTGTTTTTT. Its translation: CASSRQAGGPGTGELFF.

The V gene is TRBV6-5, the J gene TRBJ2-7, with 7 bases that match TRBD1. The V gene end was trimmed by 6 bases and the J gene end by 0 bases; junction bases not matched to a gene: 2. Per the germline V gene, CDR1 is MNHEY and CDR2 is SVGAGI. This CDR3 is built from 13 residues. The CDR3 loop is CASRRTGSYEQYF. The CDR3 DNA reads as TGTGCCAGCAGACGGACAGGCTCCTACGAGCAGTACTTC.

V gene TRBV10-3 combines with J gene TRBJ2-7; TRBD2 agrees at 7 bases. Germline CDR1 and CDR2: ENHRY and SYGVKD. Trimming at V came to 3 bases and at J to 5 bases, leaving 4 bases not matched to a gene. This CDR3 has 13 amino acids. The DNA for the CDR3 is TGTGCCATCAGTGAAGGGAGGGAGAACGAGCAGTACTTC. Amino acids: CAISEGRENEQYF.

The CDR3 loop is CTSSQEWGSNQPQHF. CDR3 in DNA: TGCACCAGCAGCCAAGAGTGGGGCAGCAATCAGCCCCAGCATTTT. The V and J genes are TRBV1 and TRBJ1-5; TRBD1 was called by the table and not checked on the DNA. TRBV1 is recorded as a pseudogene. There are 15 residues in the CDR3.

The chain combines TRBV9 with TRBJ2-5; a weak D match, TRBD1 (6 bases). CDR1 and CDR2 from the germline V gene are SGDLS and YYNGEE. CDR3 length: 15 residues. V lost 0 bases, J lost 1 base, and 10 bases lay in between. The CDR3 loop is CASSVEGVSQETQYF. The CDR3 coding sequence is TGTGCCAGCAGCGTAGAGGGGGTAAGCCAAGAGACCCAGTACTTC.

The rearrangement links TRBV19 to TRBJ2-7; weak D call: TRBD1 (10 bases). The CDR3 runs to 20 residues. The germline CDR1 and CDR2 sequences are LNHDA and SQIVND (reference sequence). Trimming pared 4 bases from V and 3 bases from J, leaving 31 bases between. CDR3 sequence reads: CASSKRIRDRGGLAYYEQYF. In DNA form, the CDR3 reads TGTGCCAGTAGTAAGAGAATCCGGGACAGGGGCGGACTAGCGTACTACGAGCAGTACTTC. The variable domain in full, completed from reference TRBV19 and TRBJ2-7, reads DGGITQSPKYLFRKEGQNVTLSCEQNLNHDAMYWYRQDPGQGLRLIYYSQIVNDFQKGDIAEGYSVSREKKESFPLTVTSAQKNPTAFYLCASSKRIRDRGGLAYYEQYFGPGTRLTVT.

With respect to this clone: Other DNA sequences in the same sample also yield this CDR3. The chain employs TRBV27 and TRBJ2-1; 10 bases are shared with TRBD1. The ends lost 6 bases at V and 4 bases at J; junction bases unmatched: 3. From germline, CDR1 is MNHEY and CDR2 SMNVEV (reference sequence). The CDR3 is 14 amino acids. CDR3 coding DNA: TGTGCCAGCAGCTGGGACAGGGGATACAATGAGCAGTTCTTC. Residues: CASSWDRGYNEQFF.

The V call is TRBV6-1, the J call TRBJ1-2; 7 bases match TRBD1. The germline V gene has CDR1 MNHNS and CDR2 SASEGT. The CDR3 runs 13 residues. J lost 4 bases, V lost 5 bases, and 4 bases had no gene match. This chain's CDR3 is CASSKDRAYGYTF. CDR3 DNA sequence: TGTGCCAGCAGTAAAGACAGGGCCTATGGCTACACCTTC.

The V call is TRBV27, the J call TRBJ2-2, with D uncertain. Germline CDR1 reads MNHEY; CDR2 reads SMNVEV (reference sequence). V was cut by 0 bases and J by 5 bases, with 13 bases left in between. The CDR3 length is 16 residues. The CDR3 DNA reads TGTGCCAGCAGTTTATCGCAAGGATTCGGGACCGGGGAGCTGTTTTTT. Amino acid sequence: CASSLSQGFGTGELFF.

This sequence joins TRBV18 and TRBJ1-2; 7 bases line up with TRBD1. The CDR3 extends over 15 amino acids. Trimming removed 2 bases from V and 6 bases from J; junction bases left unmatched: 9. Germline CDR1 KGHSH, CDR2 LQKENI. Here the CDR3 reads CASSPSDRTQNGYTF. The CDR3 DNA follows: TGTGCCAGCTCACCATCGGACAGGACTCAAAATGGCTACACCTTC.

This chain connects TRBV2 to TRBJ2-1; tentatively, D is TRBD1 (5 bases). The CDR3 is 13 residues long. V was pared by 4 bases and J by 12 bases, with 16 bases between. CDR1 is SNHLY and CDR2 is FYNNEI in the germline V gene. The CDR3 reads CASSGGYTVGQFF. As DNA, the CDR3 is TGTGCCAGCAGTGGGGGCTACACCGTGGGGCAGTTCTTC.

The rearrangement uses TRBV19 and TRBJ2-3; D might be TRBD1 (8 bases). V lost 7 bases to trimming and J lost 6 bases, with 20 bases between them. CDR3 size: 15 residues. CDR1 and CDR2 (germline): LNHDA, SQIVND (reference sequence). Here the CDR3 reads CASTVGQGGMDTQYF. The CDR3, as DNA: TGTGCCAGTACCGTAGGACAGGGAGGGATGGATACGCAGTATTTT.

The chain carries TRBV5-1 and TRBJ2-3; possibly TRBD2 for D (6 bases). With 3 bases removed from V and 8 bases from J, the gap between germline ends came to 19 bases. Per the germline V gene, CDR1 is SGHRS and CDR2 is YFSETQ. This CDR3 has 15 amino acids. CDR3 protein: CASSSTSTSEGTQYF. The DNA of the CDR3 is TGCGCCAGCAGCTCTACTAGCACCAGCGAGGGTACGCAGTATTTT. The full variable domain, in which reference TRBV5-1 and TRBJ2-3 provide the parts outside the CDR3, is KAGVTQTPRYLIKTRGQQVTLSCSPISGHRSVSWYQQTPGQGLQFLFEYFSETQRNKGNFPGRFSGRQFSNSRSEMNVSTLELGDSALYLCASSSTSTSEGTQYFGPGTRLTVL.

This chain connects TRBV23-1 to TRBJ1-5, with D uncertain. TRBV23-1 is known as an ORF, though its function is uncertain. Trimming left V 0 bases short and J 3 bases short, with 18 bases between. CDR3 length equals 18 residues. CDR3 residues: CASSQSGGRWRANQPQHF. The CDR3 coding sequence is TGCGCCAGCAGTCAATCAGGCGGCAGGTGGCGGGCCAATCAGCCCCAGCATTTT.

This clone showed up just a few times. V usage is TRBV2 and J usage is TRBJ2-7, with 9 bases identical to TRBD1. The trim removed 4 bases at V and 2 bases at J, leaving 3 bases unmatched. The CDR3 extends over 14 amino acids. The germline V gene has CDR1 SNHLY and CDR2 FYNNEI. The CDR3 region is CASSAGTGPYEQYF. The DNA of the CDR3 is TGTGCCAGCAGTGCCGGGACAGGGCCCTACGAGCAGTACTTC.

This rearrangement joins TRBV19 to TRBJ2-7; D may be TRBD1 (6 bases). Germline CDR1 LNHDA, CDR2 SQIVND (reference sequence). The CDR3 is 14 amino acids. The germline V and J ends were trimmed by 3 bases and 2 bases, with 11 bases remaining between them. The CDR3 here is CASSIGGQTYEQYF. The CDR3 region has the DNA TGTGCCAGTAGTATTGGGGGCCAGACCTACGAGCAGTACTTC.